These T cell receptor beta chains were read from a single sample in a study of CD8 T cells in ankylosing spondylitis. TCRdb called the 5' RACE reads again in MiXCR, with one record for every CDR3 protein. The data show more than 650,000 distinct CDR3 sequences, approximately 12% seen once. Sample: blood, either unsorted or a sorted T cell fraction (not recorded which). These receptors were obtained from a male donor with ankylosing spondylitis. The CDR3 runs from the conserved cysteine through the conserved F or W. Fields, in order: D gene, clone size, J gene, V gene, CDR3 DNA, CDR3 protein. A D gene is named only where the DNA matches it firmly. Size is stated for part of the rows, as once, few or many counts, or as a class when the clone is expanded.

D: TRBD2; size: few; J: TRBJ2-7; V: TRBV4-2; DNA: TGTGCCAGCAGCCTATCGGCGGGAGAACCTTACGAGCAGTACTTC; CDR3: CASSLSAGEPYEQYF
D: TRBD1; size: few; J: TRBJ1-1; V: TRBV29-1; DNA: TGCAGCCTTATGAGACAGGGGAACACTGAAGCTTTCTTT; CDR3: CSLMRQGNTEAFF
D: -; size: -; J: TRBJ2-2; V: TRBV5-4; DNA: TGTGCCAGCAGCTCATTGTCCGGGAGTGGAACCGGGGAGCTGTTTTTT; CDR3: CASSSLSGSGTGELFF
D: TRBD1; size: -; J: TRBJ2-7; V: TRBV7-9; DNA: TGTGCCAGCAGCTTAGGGACAGGGGGCGGAACCTACGAGCAGTACTTC; CDR3: CASSLGTGGGTYEQYF
D: -; size: many; J: TRBJ2-7; V: TRBV29-1; DNA: TGCAGCGTTCACGGACCAGCCTACGAGCAGTACTTC; CDR3: CSVHGPAYEQYF
D: -; size: many; J: TRBJ2-5; V: TRBV6-1; DNA: TGTGCCAGCACAGGAGGGTTTCAAGAGACCCAGTACTTC; CDR3: CASTGGFQETQYF
D: -; size: many; J: TRBJ1-2; V: TRBV5-1; DNA: TGCGCCAGCAGCTTGGACAGGGTAACGGATGGCTACACCTTC; CDR3: CASSLDRVTDGYTF
D: -; size: -; J: TRBJ2-3; V: TRBV20-1; DNA: TGCAGTGCTAGAGATTTCAGGGGTGGGTTCGCAGATACGCAGTATTTT; CDR3: CSARDFRGGFADTQYF
D: -; size: -; J: TRBJ2-3; V: TRBV20-1; DNA: TGCAGCCAACCCGACAGTTTCGGCACAGATACGCAGTATTTT; CDR3: CSQPDSFGTDTQYF
D: -; size: -; J: TRBJ2-2; V: TRBV3-1; DNA: TGTGCCAGCAGTTTTTTTAAAGGCGGGGAGCTGTTTTTT; CDR3: CASSFFKGGELFF
D: -; size: many; J: TRBJ1-2; V: TRBV29-1; DNA: TGCAGCGTTGAAGCTTCTTGGGGGGATGGCTACACCTTC; CDR3: CSVEASWGDGYTF
D: -; size: -; J: TRBJ2-5; V: TRBV2; DNA: TGTGCCAGCACCACGCCGGGGGGCGGCTACCAAGAGACCCAGTACTTC; CDR3: CASTTPGGGYQETQYF
D: -; size: few; J: TRBJ1-2; V: TRBV7-2; DNA: TGTGCCAGCAGCTCGGACAGCCGACCGAATGACTACACCTTC; CDR3: CASSSDSRPNDYTF
D: TRBD2; size: many; J: TRBJ2-1; V: TRBV6-1; DNA: TGTGCCAGCCTAGCGGGAGGGCGGGATGAGCAGTTCTTC; CDR3: CASLAGGRDEQFF
D: -; size: many; J: TRBJ2-1; V: TRBV7-2; DNA: TGCGCCAGCAGCTTGGACGCCTACAATGAGCAGTTCTTC; CDR3: CASSLDAYNEQFF
D: TRBD2; size: -; J: TRBJ2-2; V: TRBV9; DNA: TGTGCCAGCAGCGGGACTAGCTGGACCGGGGAGCTGTTTTTT; CDR3: CASSGTSWTGELFF
D: -; size: -; J: TRBJ1-1; V: TRBV25-1; DNA: TGTGCCAGCAGTATCCGCCTGGACACTGAAGCTTTCTTT; CDR3: CASSIRLDTEAFF
D: TRBD1; size: -; J: TRBJ1-1; V: TRBV28; DNA: TGTGCCAGCGAAGCAGAACGGGACAGGCATGGAGTTAGGAACACTGAAGCTTTCTTT; CDR3: CASEAERDRHGVRNTEAFF
D: -; size: -; J: TRBJ1-6; V: TRBV20-1; DNA: TGCAGTGCTAGAGCTCCGGGACGTCATAATTCACCCCTCCACTTT; CDR3: CSARAPGRHNSPLHF
D: -; size: few; J: TRBJ1-2; V: TRBV20-1; DNA: TGCAGTGCTCGGTATGGCTGGCAGGGCCGGGTCTATGGCTACACCTTC; CDR3: CSARYGWQGRVYGYTF
D: -; size: -; J: TRBJ2-1; V: TRBV6-1; DNA: TGTGCCAGCAGTACAACCGGGATCAGCTTGGGGTTCTTC; CDR3: CASSTTGISLGFF
D: -; size: once; J: TRBJ2-1; V: TRBV5-1; DNA: TGCGCCAGCAGCTTGGCCCGGGTAGAGCAGTTCTTC; CDR3: CASSLARVEQFF
D: TRBD1; size: few; J: TRBJ2-7; V: TRBV6-2/TRBV6-3; DNA: TGTGCCAGCAGTAACAATCCGGACAGGGTCTCCTACGAGCAGTACTTC; CDR3: CASSNNPDRVSYEQYF
D: -; size: many; J: TRBJ2-5; V: TRBV29-1; DNA: TGCAGCTCAGGGGCAGGGGAGACCCAGTACTTC; CDR3: CSSGAGETQYF
D: -; size: -; J: TRBJ2-7; V: TRBV28; DNA: TGTGCCAGCAGTTTAGTTACGGGAGAGGCCTACGAGCAGTACTTC; CDR3: CASSLVTGEAYEQYF
D: -; size: -; J: TRBJ1-2; V: TRBV20-1; DNA: TGCAGTGCTAGAGATTTTTACTATGGCTACACCTTC; CDR3: CSARDFYYGYTF
D: -; size: few; J: TRBJ2-1; V: TRBV7-2; DNA: TGTGCCAGCAGCTTAGCACCGGGGGCGGATGAGCAGTTCTTC; CDR3: CASSLAPGADEQFF
D: -; size: many; J: TRBJ2-2; V: TRBV29-1; DNA: TGCAGCGTCCCGAGGACCGCCGCGAACACCGGGGAGCTGTTTTTT; CDR3: CSVPRTAANTGELFF
D: -; size: few; J: TRBJ1-4; V: TRBV11-2; DNA: TGTGCCAGCAGCTGGACTCAGAATGGAAAACTGTTTTTT; CDR3: CASSWTQNGKLFF
D: -; size: -; J: TRBJ2-4; V: TRBV20-1; DNA: TGCAGTGCTAGCCAATCGGGTAGGGGGGGCATTCAGTACTTC; CDR3: CSASQSGRGGIQYF